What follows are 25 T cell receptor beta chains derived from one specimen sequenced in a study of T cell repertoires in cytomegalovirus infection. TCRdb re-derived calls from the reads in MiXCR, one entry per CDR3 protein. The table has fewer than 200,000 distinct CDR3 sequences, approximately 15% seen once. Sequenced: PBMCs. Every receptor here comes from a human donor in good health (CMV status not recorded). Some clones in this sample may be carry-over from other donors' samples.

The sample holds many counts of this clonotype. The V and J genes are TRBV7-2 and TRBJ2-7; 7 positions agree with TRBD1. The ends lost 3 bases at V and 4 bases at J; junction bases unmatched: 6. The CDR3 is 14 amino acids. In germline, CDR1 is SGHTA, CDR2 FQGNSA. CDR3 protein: CASSLSGTEYEQYF. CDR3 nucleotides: TGTGCCAGCAGCTTGTCCGGGACAGAGTACGAGCAGTACTTC.

The CDR3 DNA reads TGCGCCAGCAGCTTGAGCCAGGGAACCTACGAGCAGTACTTC. Protein sequence: CASSLSQGTYEQYF. J is TRBJ2-7 and V is TRBV5-1; perhaps TRBD1 as D (5 bases). Germline V gives CDR1 SGHRS, CDR2 YFSETQ. V was clipped by 1 base and J by 2 bases, with 10 bases between them. The CDR3 consists of 14 residues.

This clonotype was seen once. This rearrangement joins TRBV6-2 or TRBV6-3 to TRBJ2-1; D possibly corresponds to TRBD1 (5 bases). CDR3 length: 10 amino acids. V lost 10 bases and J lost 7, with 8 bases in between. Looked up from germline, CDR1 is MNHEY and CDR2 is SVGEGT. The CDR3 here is CATGNNEQFF. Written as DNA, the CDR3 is TGTGCCACAGGGAATAATGAGCAGTTCTTC.

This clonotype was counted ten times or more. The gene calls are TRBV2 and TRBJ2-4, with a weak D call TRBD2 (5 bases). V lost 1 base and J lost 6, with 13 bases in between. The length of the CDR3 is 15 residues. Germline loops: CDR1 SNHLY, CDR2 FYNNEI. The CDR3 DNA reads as TGTGCCAGCAGTGAAGTGGACTCACGTATAAACATTCAGTACTTC. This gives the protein CASSEVDSRINIQYF.

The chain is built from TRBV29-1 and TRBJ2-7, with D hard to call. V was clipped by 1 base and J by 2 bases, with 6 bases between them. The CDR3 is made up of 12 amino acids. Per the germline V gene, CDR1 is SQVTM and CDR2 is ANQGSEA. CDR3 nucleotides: TGCAGCGTTGAAGGTCAGACCTACGAGCAGTACTTC. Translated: CSVEGQTYEQYF.

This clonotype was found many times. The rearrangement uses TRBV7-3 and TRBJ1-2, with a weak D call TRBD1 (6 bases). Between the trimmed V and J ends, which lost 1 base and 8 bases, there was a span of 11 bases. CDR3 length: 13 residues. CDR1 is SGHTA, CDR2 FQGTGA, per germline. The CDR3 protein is CASSLKRGQGYTF. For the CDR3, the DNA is TGTGCCAGCAGCTTAAAAAGGGGACAAGGCTACACCTTC.

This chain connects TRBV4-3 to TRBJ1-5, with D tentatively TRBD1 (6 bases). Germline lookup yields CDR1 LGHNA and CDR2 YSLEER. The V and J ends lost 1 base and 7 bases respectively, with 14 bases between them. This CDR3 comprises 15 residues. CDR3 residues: CASSQGAGGDQPQHF. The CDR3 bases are TGCGCCAGCAGCCAAGGAGCCGGGGGCGACCAGCCCCAGCATTTT.

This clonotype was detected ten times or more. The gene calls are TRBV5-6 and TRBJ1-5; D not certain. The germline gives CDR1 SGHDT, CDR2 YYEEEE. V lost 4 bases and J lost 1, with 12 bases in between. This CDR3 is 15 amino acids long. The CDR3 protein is CASSRRVPSNQPQHF. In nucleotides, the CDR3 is TGTGCCAGCAGCCGAAGGGTTCCAAGCAATCAGCCCCAGCATTTT.

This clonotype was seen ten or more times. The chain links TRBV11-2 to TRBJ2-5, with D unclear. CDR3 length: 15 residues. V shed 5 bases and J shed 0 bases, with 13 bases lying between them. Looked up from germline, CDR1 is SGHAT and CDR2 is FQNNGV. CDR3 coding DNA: TGTGCCAGCAGCCCCACACGACGCTACCAAGAGACCCAGTACTTC. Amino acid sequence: CASSPTRRYQETQYF.

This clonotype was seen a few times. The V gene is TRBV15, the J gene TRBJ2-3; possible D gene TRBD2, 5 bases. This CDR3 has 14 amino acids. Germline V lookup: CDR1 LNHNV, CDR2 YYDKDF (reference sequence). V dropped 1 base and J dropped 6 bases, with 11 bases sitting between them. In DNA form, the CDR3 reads TGTGCCACCAGCAGAGGGTTTTGGAGGGATACGCAGTATTTT. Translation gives CATSRGFWRDTQYF.

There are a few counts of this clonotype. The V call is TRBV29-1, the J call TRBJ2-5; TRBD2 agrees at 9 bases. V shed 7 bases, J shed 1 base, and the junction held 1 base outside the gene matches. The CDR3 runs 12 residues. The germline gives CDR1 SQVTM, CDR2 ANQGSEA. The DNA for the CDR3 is TGCAGCGCAGCGGGAGGCCAAGAGACCCAGTACTTC. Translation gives CSAAGGQETQYF. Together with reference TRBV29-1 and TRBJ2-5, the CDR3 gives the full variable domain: SAVISQKPSRDICQRGTSLTIQCQVDSQVTMMFWYRQQPGQSLTLIATANQGSEATYESGFVIDKFPISRPNLTFSTLTVSNMSPEDSSIYLCSAAGGQETQYFGPGTRLLVL.

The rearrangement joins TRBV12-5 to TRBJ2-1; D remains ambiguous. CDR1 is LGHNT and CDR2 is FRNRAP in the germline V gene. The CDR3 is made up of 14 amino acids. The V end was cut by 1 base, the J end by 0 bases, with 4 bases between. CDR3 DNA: TGTGCTAGTGGTTTGGGGAGCTCCTACAATGAGCAGTTCTTC. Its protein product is CASGLGSSYNEQFF.

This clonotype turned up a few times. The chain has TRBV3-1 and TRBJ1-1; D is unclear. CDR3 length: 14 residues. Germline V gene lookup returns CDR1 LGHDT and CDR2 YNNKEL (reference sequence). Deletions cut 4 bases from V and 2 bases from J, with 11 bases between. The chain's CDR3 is CASSPRVRNTEAFF. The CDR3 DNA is TGTGCCAGCAGCCCCAGAGTTCGAAACACTGAAGCTTTCTTT.

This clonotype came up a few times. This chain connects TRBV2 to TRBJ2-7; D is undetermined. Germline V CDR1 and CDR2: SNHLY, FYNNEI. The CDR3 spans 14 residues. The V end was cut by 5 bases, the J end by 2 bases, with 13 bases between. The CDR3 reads CASSHRTVPYEQYF. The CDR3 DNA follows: TGTGCCAGCAGTCACCGGACGGTTCCCTACGAGCAGTACTTC.

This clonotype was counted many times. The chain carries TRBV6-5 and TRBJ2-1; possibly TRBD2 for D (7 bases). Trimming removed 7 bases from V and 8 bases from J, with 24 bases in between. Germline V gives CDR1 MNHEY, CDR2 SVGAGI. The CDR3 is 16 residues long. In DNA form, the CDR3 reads TGTGCCAGCACCTCCGGGGCGGGGGCCCCGAGGGATGAGCAGTTCTTC. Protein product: CASTSGAGAPRDEQFF.

DNA for the CDR3: TGCGCCAGCAGCTTTCAGGGGGCACCAGTTCAGCCCCAGCATTTT. Residues: CASSFQGAPVQPQHF. The chain is built from TRBV5-1 and TRBJ1-5; 8 bases match TRBD1. There are 15 residues in the CDR3. The J segment lost 6 bases and the V segment lost 2 bases, leaving 7 bases of the junction unmatched. Germline values: CDR1 SGHRS, CDR2 YFSETQ.

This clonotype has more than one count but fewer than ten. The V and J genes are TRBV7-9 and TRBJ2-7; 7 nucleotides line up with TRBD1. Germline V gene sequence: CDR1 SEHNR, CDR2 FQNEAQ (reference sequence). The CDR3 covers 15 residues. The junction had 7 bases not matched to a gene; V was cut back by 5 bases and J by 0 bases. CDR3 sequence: CASSPEGQSSYEQYF. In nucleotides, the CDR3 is TGTGCCAGCAGCCCCGAGGGACAGAGCTCCTACGAGCAGTACTTC.

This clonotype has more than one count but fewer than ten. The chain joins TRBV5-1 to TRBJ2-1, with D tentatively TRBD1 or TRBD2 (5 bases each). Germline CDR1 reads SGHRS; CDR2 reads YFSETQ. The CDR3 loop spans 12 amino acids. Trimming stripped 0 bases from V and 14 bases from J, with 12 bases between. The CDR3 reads CASSLVGTGEFF. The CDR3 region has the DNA TGCGCCAGCAGCTTGGTCGGGACCGGTGAGTTCTTC.

CDR3 sequence (DNA): TGTGCCAGCAGCTTAGCTGGGTTTGGAAACACCATATATTTT. Its translation: CASSLAGFGNTIYF. The genes are TRBV7-8 and TRBJ1-3; D not certain. The CDR3 loop spans 14 amino acids. Germline V gene lookup returns CDR1 SGHVS and CDR2 FQNEAQ. Trimming shortened V by 0 bases and J by 3 bases, and 6 bases separated the two germline ends. The full variable domain, with the rest looked up from reference TRBV7-8 and TRBJ1-3, is GAGVSQSPRYKVAKRGQDVALRCDPISGHVSLFWYQQALGQGPEFLTYFQNEAQLDKSGLPSDRFFAERPEGSVSTLKIQRTQQEDSAVYLCASSLAGFGNTIYFGEGSWLTVV.

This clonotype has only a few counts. CDR3 sequence reads: CSVEGYTEAFF. For the CDR3, the DNA is TGCAGTGTGGAGGGCTACACTGAAGCTTTCTTT. The chain combines TRBV20-1 with TRBJ1-1; D is uncertain. Trimming took off 7 bases at V and 3 bases at J, with 9 bases between the two ends. Germline loops: CDR1 DFQATT, CDR2 SNEGSKA (reference sequence). The CDR3 length is 11 residues.

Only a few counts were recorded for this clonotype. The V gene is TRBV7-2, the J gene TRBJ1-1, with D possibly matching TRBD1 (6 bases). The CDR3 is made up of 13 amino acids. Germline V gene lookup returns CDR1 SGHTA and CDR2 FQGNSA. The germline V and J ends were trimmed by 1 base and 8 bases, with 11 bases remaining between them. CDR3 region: CASSLDRVNEAFF. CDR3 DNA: TGTGCCAGCAGCTTAGACAGGGTAAACGAAGCTTTCTTT.

The chain's CDR3 is CASSPPGTVQETQYF. In DNA form, the CDR3 reads TGTGCCAGCAGCCCACCCGGGACAGTCCAAGAGACCCAGTACTTC. The chain combines TRBV5-6 with TRBJ2-5; 7 nucleotides align to TRBD1. V was clipped by 4 bases and J by 1 base; unmatched bases: 7. From germline, CDR1 is SGHDT and CDR2 YYEEEE. This CDR3 spans 15 amino acids.

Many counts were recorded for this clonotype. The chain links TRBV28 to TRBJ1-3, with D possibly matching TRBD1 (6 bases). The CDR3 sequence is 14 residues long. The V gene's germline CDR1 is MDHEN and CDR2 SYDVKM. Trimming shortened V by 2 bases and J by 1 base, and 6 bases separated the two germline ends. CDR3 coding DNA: TGTGCCAGCAGTTTAGGACAGTCTGGAAACACCATATATTTT. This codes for CASSLGQSGNTIYF.

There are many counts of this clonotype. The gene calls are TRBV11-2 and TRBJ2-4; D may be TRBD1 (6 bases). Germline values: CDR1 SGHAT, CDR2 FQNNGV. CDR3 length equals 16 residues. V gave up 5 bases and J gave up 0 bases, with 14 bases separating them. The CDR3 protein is CASSTRTAKAKNIQYF. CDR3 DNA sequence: TGTGCCAGCAGCACCCGGACAGCCAAAGCCAAAAACATTCAGTACTTC.

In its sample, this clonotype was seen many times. In nucleotides, the CDR3 is TGTGCCAGCAGTTCCTTATCTCCCGGGACCCAGTACTTC. Protein product: CASSSLSPGTQYF. V is TRBV6-5 and J is TRBJ2-5; D unclear. Deletions cut 4 bases from V and 7 bases from J, with 13 bases between. Germline V gene data show CDR1 as MNHEY and CDR2 as SVGAGI. There are 13 residues in the CDR3.